This TCR beta chain emerged from a study of cytomegalovirus exposure and HLA in healthy donors. Whole-study results and caveats: There were some V segments, including TRBV6-2 and TRBV6-3, excluded as indistinguishable.

Looked up from germline, CDR1 is MNHEY and CDR2 is SVGAGI. The ends lost 6 bases at V and 5 bases at J; junction bases unmatched: 12. The CDR3 length is 15 residues. This clone was observed a single time. Antigen unknown. There were likely unrecorded immune exposures, though donors were nominally healthy when sampled. Primers included in the PCR were 60 Vbeta and 13 Jbeta primers. Clones were read by immunoSEQ multiplex PCR, and TCRdb kept only the in-frame ones, dropping some. This sample has 150,000 to 200,000 clones, with 60% to 80% found just once. This receptor was taken from a man aged 35 to 55 in good health and CMV-seropositive. Sequenced: PBMCs. The chain couples TRBV6-5 to TRBJ2-7; 8 bases agree with TRBD1. CDR3 region: CASSLGWTGNNEQYF. CDR3 DNA: TGTGCCAGCAGCCTGGGGTGGACAGGGAACAACGAGCAGTACTTC.